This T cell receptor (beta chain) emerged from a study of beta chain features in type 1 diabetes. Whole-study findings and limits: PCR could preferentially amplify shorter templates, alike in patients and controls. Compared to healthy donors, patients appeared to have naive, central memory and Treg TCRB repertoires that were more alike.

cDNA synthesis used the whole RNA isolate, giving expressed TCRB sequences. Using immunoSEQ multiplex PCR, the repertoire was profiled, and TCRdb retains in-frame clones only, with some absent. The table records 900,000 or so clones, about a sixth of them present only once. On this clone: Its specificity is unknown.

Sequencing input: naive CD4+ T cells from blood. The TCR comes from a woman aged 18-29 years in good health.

The CDR3 DNA reads TGTGCCAGCAGTGTAGAAGCTGGCTACACCTTC. Protein product: CASSVEAGYTF. The V and J genes are TRBV28 and TRBJ1-2; D gene ambiguous. Germline loops: CDR1 MDHEN, CDR2 SYDVKM. This CDR3 region has 11 residues. V was shortened by 5 bases and J by 7 bases, with 8 bases between the two germline ends.